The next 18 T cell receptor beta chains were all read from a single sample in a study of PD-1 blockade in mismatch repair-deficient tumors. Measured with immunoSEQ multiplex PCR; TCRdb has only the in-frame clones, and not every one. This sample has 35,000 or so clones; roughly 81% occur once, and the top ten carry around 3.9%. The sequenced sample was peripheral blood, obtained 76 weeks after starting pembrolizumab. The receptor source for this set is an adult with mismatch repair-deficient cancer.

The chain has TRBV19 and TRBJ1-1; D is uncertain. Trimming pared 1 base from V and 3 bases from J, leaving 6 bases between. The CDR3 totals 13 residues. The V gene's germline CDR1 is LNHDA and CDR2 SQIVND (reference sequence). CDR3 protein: CASSIGAYTEAFF. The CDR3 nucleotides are TGTGCCAGTAGTATAGGGGCTTACACTGAAGCTTTCTTT.

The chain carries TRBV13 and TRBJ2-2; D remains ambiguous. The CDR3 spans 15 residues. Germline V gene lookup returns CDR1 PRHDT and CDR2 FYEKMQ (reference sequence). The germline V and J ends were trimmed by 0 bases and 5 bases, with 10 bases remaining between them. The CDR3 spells CASSLGPHQTGELFF. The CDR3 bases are TGTGCCAGCAGCTTAGGGCCCCATCAGACCGGGGAGCTGTTTTTT.

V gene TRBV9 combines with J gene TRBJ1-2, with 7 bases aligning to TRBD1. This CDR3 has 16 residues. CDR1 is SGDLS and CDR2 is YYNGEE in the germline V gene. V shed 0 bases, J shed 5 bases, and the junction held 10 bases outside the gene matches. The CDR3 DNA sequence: TGTGCCAGCAGCGTAGCAGGTGCGGCAGGGGGTTATGGCTACACCTTC. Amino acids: CASSVAGAAGGYGYTF.

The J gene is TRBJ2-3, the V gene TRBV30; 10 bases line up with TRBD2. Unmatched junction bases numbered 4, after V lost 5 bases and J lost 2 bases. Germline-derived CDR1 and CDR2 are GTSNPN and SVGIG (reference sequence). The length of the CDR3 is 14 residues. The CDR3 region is CAWVSGRNTDTQYF. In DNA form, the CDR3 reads TGTGCCTGGGTTAGCGGGAGGAACACAGATACGCAGTATTTT. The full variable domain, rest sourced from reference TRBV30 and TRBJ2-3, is SQTIHQWPATLVQPVGSPLSLECTVEGTSNPNLYWYRQAAGRGLQLLFYSVGIGQISSEVPQNLSASRPQDRQFILSSKKLLLSDSGFYLCAWVSGRNTDTQYFGPGTRLTVL.

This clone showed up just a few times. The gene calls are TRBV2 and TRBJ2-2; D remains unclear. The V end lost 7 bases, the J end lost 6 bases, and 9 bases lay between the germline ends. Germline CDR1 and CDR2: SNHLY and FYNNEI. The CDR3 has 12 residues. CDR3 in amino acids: CASKRGAGELFF. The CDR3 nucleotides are TGTGCCAGCAAGCGTGGCGCCGGGGAGCTGTTTTTT.

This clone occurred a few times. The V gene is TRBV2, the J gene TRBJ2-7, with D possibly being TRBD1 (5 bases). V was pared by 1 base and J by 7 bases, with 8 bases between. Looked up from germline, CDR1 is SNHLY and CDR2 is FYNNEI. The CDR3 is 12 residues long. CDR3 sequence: CASSEGAGEQYF. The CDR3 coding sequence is TGTGCCAGCAGTGAAGGGGCAGGGGAGCAGTACTTC.

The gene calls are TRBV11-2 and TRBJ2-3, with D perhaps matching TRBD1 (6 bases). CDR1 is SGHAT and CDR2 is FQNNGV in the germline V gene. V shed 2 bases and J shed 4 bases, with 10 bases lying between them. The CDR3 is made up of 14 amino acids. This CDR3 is CASSLQGSADTQYF. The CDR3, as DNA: TGTGCCAGCAGCTTACAGGGGAGCGCAGATACGCAGTATTTT.

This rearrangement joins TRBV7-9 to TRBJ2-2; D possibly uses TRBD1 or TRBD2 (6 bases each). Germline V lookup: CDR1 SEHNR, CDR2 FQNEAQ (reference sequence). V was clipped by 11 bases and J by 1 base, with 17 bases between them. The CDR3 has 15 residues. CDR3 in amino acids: CASGPGAMNTGELFF. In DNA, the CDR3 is TGTGCCTCGGGGCCGGGGGCTATGAACACCGGGGAGCTGTTTTTT.

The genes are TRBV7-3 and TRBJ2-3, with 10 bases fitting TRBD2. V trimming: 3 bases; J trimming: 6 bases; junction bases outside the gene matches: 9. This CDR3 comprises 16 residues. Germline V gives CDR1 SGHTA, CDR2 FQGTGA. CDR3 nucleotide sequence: TGTGCCAGCAGCTTCGCCCTAGCGGGAGAACTGGATACGCAGTATTTT. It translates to CASSFALAGELDTQYF.

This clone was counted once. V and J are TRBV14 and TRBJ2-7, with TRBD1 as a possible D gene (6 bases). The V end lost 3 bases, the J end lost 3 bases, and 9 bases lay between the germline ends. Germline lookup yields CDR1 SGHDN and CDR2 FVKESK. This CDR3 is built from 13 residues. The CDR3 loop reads CASSQGHIYEQYF. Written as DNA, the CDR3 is TGTGCCAGCAGCCAGGGACATATCTACGAGCAGTACTTC.

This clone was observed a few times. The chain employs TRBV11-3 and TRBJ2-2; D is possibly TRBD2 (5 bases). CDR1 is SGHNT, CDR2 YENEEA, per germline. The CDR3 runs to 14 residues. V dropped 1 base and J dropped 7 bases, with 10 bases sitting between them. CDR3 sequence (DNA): TGTGCCAGCAGCTTAGTGAGGGATGGCGGGGAGCTGTTTTTT. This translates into CASSLVRDGGELFF.

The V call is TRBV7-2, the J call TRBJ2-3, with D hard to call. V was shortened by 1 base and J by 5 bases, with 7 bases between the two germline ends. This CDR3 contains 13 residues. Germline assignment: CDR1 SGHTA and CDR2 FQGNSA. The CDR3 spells CASSLGLQDTQYF. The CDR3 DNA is TGTGCCAGCAGCTTAGGGTTACAAGATACGCAGTATTTT.

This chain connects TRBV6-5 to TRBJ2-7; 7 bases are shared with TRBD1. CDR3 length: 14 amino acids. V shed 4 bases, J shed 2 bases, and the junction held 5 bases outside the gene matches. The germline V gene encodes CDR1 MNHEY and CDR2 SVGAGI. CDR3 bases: TGTGCCAGCAGTTCGATACAGGGGCCCTACGAGCAGTACTTC. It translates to CASSSIQGPYEQYF.

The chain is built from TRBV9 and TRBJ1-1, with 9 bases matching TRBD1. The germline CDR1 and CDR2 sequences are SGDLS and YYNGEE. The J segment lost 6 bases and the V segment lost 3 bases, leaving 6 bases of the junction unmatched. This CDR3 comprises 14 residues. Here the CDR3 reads CASSGRTGEAEAFF. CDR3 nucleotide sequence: TGTGCCAGCAGCGGGAGGACAGGGGAGGCTGAAGCTTTCTTT.

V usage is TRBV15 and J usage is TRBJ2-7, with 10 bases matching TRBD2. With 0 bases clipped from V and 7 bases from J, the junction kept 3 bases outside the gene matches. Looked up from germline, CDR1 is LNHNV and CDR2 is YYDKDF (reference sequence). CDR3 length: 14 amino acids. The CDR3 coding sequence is TGTGCCACCAGCAGAGAACTAGCGGGACGGGAGCAGTACTTC. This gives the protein CATSRELAGREQYF.

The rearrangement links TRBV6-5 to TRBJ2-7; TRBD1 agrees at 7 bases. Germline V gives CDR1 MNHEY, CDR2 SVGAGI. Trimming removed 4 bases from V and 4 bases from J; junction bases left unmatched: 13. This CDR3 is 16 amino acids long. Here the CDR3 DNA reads TGTGCCAGCAGTTCCAGTACAGGGGCCCCGATGTACGAGCAGTACTTC. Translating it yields CASSSSTGAPMYEQYF.

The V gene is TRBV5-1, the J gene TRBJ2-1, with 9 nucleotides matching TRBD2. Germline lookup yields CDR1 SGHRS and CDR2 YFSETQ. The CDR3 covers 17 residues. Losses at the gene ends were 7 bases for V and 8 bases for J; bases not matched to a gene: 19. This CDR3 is CASGASGTQLPGDEQFF. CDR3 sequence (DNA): TGCGCCAGCGGGGCTAGCGGGACCCAACTACCAGGCGATGAGCAGTTCTTC. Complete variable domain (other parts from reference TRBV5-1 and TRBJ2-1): KAGVTQTPRYLIKTRGQQVTLSCSPISGHRSVSWYQQTPGQGLQFLFEYFSETQRNKGNFPGRFSGRQFSNSRSEMNVSTLELGDSALYLCASGASGTQLPGDEQFFGPGTRLTVL.

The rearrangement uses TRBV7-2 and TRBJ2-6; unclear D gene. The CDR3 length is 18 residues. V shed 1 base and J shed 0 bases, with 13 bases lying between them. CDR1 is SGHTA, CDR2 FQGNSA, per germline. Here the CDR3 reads CASSLVWQHLSGANVLTF. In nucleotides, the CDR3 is TGTGCCAGCAGCTTAGTATGGCAGCACCTCTCTGGGGCCAACGTCCTGACTTTC.